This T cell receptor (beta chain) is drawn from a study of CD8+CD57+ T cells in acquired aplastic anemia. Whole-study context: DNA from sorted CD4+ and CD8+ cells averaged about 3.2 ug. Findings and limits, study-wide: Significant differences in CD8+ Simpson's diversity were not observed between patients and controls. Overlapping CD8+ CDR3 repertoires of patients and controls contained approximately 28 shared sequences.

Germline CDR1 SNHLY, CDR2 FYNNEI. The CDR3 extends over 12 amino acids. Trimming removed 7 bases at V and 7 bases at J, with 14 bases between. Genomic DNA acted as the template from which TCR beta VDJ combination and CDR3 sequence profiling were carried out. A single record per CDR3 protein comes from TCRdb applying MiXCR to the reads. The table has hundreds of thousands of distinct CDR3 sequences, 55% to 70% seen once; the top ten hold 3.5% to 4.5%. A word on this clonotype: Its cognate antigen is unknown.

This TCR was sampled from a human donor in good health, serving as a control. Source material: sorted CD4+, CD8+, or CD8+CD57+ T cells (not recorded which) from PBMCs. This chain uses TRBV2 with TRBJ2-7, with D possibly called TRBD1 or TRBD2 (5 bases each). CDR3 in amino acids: CASMTDTGEQYF. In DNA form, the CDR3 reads TGTGCCAGCATGACAGACACGGGGGAGCAGTACTTC.